A selection of T cell receptor beta chains follows, all from one sample in a study of blood T cell repertoires in COVID-19. Profiling relied on immunoSEQ multiplex PCR, and the TCRdb table lists in-frame clones only, not all of them. The table lists around 310,000 clones, 88% of them singletons. Source material: PBMCs or T cells enriched from blood (not recorded which). Source of these receptors: a man aged 25 to 40 who had recovered from COVID-19. CDR3s include the opening cysteine and the closing phenylalanine or tryptophan. The D gene is left open where the match is weak. Clone size is given for some rows only: seen once, a few or many times, or a class if the clone is expanded.

d_call j_call v_call clone_size cdr3_aa cdr3_nt
- TRBJ2-2 TRBV5-1 once CASSRVPSADTGELFF TGCGCCAGCAGCAGGGTCCCTAGCGCGGACACCGGGGAGCTGTTTTTT
TRBD1 TRBJ1-2 TRBV10-3 - CAISGKDREGYGYTF TGTGCCATCAGTGGTAAGGACAGGGAAGGATATGGCTACACCTTC
TRBD1 TRBJ1-1 TRBV7-9 - CASIVRDRTGRAEAFF TGTGCCAGCATTGTAAGGGATCGGACAGGGAGGGCTGAAGCTTTCTTT
- TRBJ1-5 TRBV27 once CASSPLEGRSNQPQHF TGTGCCAGCAGCCCACTTGAGGGCCGTAGCAATCAGCCCCAGCATTTT
TRBD2 TRBJ2-1 TRBV15 once CATSRDGGGAYEQFF TGTGCCACCAGCAGAGATGGCGGGGGGGCCTATGAGCAGTTCTTC
- TRBJ2-1 TRBV6-5 - CASSSGGASYNEQFF TGTGCCAGCAGTTCCGGCGGGGCCTCCTACAATGAGCAGTTCTTC
TRBD2 TRBJ2-7 TRBV6-5 - CASSYGGVRFEQYF TGTGCCAGCAGTTACGGGGGGGTGCGGTTCGAGCAGTACTTC
TRBD1 TRBJ2-5 TRBV30 - CAWRNRGQTQYF TGTGCCTGGAGAAACAGGGGGCAGACCCAGTACTTC
TRBD1 TRBJ1-1 TRBV5-1 - CASSLGTGARNTEAFF TGCGCCAGCAGCTTGGGCACAGGGGCGAGGAACACTGAAGCTTTCTTT
TRBD1 TRBJ1-2 TRBV12-3/TRBV12-4 - CAIYSGGAGGYTF TGTGCCATCTACTCAGGGGGCGCAGGTGGCTACACCTTC
- TRBJ1-1 TRBV28 - CASSLSPPTVNTEAFF TGTGCCAGCAGTTTATCCCCTCCGACAGTCAACACTGAAGCTTTCTTT
- TRBJ2-5 TRBV5-5 - CASSPGVGRETQYF TGTGCCAGCAGCCCGGGGGTAGGGCGTGAGACCCAGTACTTC
- TRBJ2-7 TRBV18 - CASSPPTGHATYEQYF TGTGCCAGCTCACCACCGACTGGACACGCTACCTACGAGCAGTACTTC
TRBD1 TRBJ1-2 TRBV5-5 - CASSLGGQGNPPGGYTF TGTGCCAGCAGCTTGGGGGGACAGGGAAACCCGCCGGGTGGCTACACCTTC
TRBD1 TRBJ1-1 TRBV9 once CASSLRQGAMNTEAFF TGTGCCAGCAGTCTTCGACAGGGGGCCATGAACACTGAAGCTTTCTTT
- TRBJ1-1 TRBV19 - CASSIVTGNTEAFF TGTGCCAGTAGTATAGTGACTGGGAACACTGAAGCTTTCTTT
- TRBJ2-7 TRBV6-5 - CASSYSSSGPYEQYF TGTGCCAGCAGTTACTCTTCTTCGGGTCCCTACGAGCAGTACTTC
TRBD2 TRBJ2-1 TRBV24-1 once CATSGTSGYNEQFF TGTGCCACCAGTGGTACTAGCGGCTACAATGAGCAGTTCTTC
- TRBJ1-6 TRBV27 - CASSLRTEGGYNSPLHF TGTGCCAGCAGTTTAAGGACAGAGGGCGGCTATAATTCACCCCTCCACTTT
TRBD1 TRBJ2-7 TRBV5-4 - CASSLPGTGGYEQYF TGTGCCAGCAGCTTGCCCGGGACAGGGGGCTACGAGCAGTACTTC
- TRBJ2-3 TRBV2 - CASSATQDYPAAAYF TGTGCCAGCAGTGCAACCCAGGACTACCCGGCGGCGGCATATTTT
TRBD1 TRBJ2-5 TRBV5-1 - CASSLGQGAGETQYF TGCGCCAGCAGCTTGGGGCAGGGGGCAGGGGAGACCCAGTACTTC
- TRBJ2-2 TRBV18 - CASSPDFNTGELFF TGTGCCAGCTCACCGGACTTTAACACCGGGGAGCTGTTTTTT
- TRBJ1-6 TRBV30 once CAWSVRGSFGDSPLHF TGTGCCTGGAGTGTACGAGGGAGCTTTGGGGATTCACCCCTCCACTTT
- TRBJ2-3 TRBV3-1/TRBV3-2 once CASSQGGGTDTQYF TGTGCCAGCAGCCAAGGTGGCGGGACAGATACGCAGTATTTT
- TRBJ2-5 TRBV28 - CASSLSVQGVDQETQYF TGTGCCAGCAGTTTATCGGTACAGGGAGTGGACCAAGAGACCCAGTACTTC
TRBD1 TRBJ1-4 TRBV7-8 - CASSLDRTNEKLFF TGTGCCAGCAGCCTGGACAGGACTAATGAAAAACTGTTTTTT
TRBD1 TRBJ2-7 TRBV9 - CASSPPGGSSYEQYF TGTGCCAGCAGCCCTCCAGGGGGCTCGTCCTACGAGCAGTACTTC
- TRBJ1-2 TRBV5-1 - CASSLRTDNNYGYTF TGCGCCAGCAGCTTAAGGACAGATAATAACTATGGCTACACCTTC
TRBD1 TRBJ1-1 TRBV7-9 - CASSSSPGQGWTEAFF TGTGCCAGCAGCTCAAGCCCTGGACAGGGCTGGACTGAAGCTTTCTTT
- TRBJ1-2 TRBV28 - CASSFRAQLYGYTF TGTGCCAGCAGTTTCAGGGCCCAATTATATGGCTACACCTTC
- TRBJ1-5 TRBV6-5 - CASSLLANQPQHF TGTGCCAGCAGCCTATTAGCGAATCAGCCCCAGCATTTT
- TRBJ1-5 TRBV2 - CASSEDREVPGTQPQHF TGTGCCAGCAGTGAAGACAGGGAAGTTCCTGGGACTCAGCCCCAGCATTTT
- TRBJ2-7 TRBV18 - CASSPTTYEQYF TGTGCCAGCTCACCTACAACCTACGAGCAGTACTTC
TRBD1 TRBJ2-7 TRBV10-3 - CAISEAGQGVSYEQYF TGTGCCATCAGTGAGGCGGGACAGGGGGTCTCCTACGAGCAGTACTTC
- TRBJ2-5 TRBV6-2/TRBV6-3 - CASSYSGWWSIQYF TGTGCCAGCAGTTACTCCGGTTGGTGGAGTATCCAGTACTTC
TRBD1 TRBJ2-2 TRBV9 - CASGQGEVSGELFF TGTGCCAGTGGACAGGGGGAGGTTTCCGGGGAGCTGTTTTTT
- TRBJ1-1 TRBV28 - CASVERGYTEAFF TGTGCCAGCGTGGAGCGGGGGTACACTGAAGCTTTCTTT
TRBD1 TRBJ2-4 TRBV6-1 - CASSEAPGTGTYIQYF TGTGCCAGCAGTGAAGCCCCCGGGACAGGGACGTACATTCAGTACTTC
- TRBJ1-1 TRBV21-1 - CASSRGQSEAFF TGTGCCAGCAGCAGAGGACAAAGTGAAGCTTTCTTT
- TRBJ2-7 TRBV27 - CASSLKAYSSYEQYF TGTGCCAGCAGTTTAAAAGCCTACAGTTCCTACGAGCAGTACTTC
TRBD2 TRBJ2-1 TRBV24-1 - CATSEGLIRGDEQFF TGTGCCACCAGTGAGGGACTAATCCGAGGCGATGAGCAGTTCTTC
- TRBJ1-6 TRBV20-1 - CSARVNSPLHF TGCAGTGCTAGAGTAAATTCACCCCTCCACTTT
- TRBJ2-7 TRBV19 - CASSIKQGSYEQYF TGTGCCAGTAGTATCAAACAGGGAAGTTACGAGCAGTACTTC
- TRBJ1-4 TRBV15 - CATSRDGAQNEKLFF TGTGCCACCAGCAGAGATGGGGCCCAGAATGAAAAACTGTTTTTT
- TRBJ1-2 TRBV30 once CAWSVRYGYGYTF TGTGCCTGGAGTGTCAGGTACGGCTATGGCTACACCTTC